A selection of T cell receptor beta chains follows, all from one sample in a study of CDR3 diversity in severe acne. TCRdb analysed the PCR reads with MiXCR anew, one entry per CDR3 protein. This sample has some 84,000 distinct CDR3 sequences, with about 50% found just once. Sequencing was performed on blood. These receptors were collected from a male donor in good health, serving as a control. Each CDR3 is given with its conserved first and last residue. Fields, in order: V gene, J gene, D gene, CDR3 length, clone size, CDR3 DNA, CDR3 protein. D genes are given only for firm matches. Clone size is not always given. Where it is, it says once, few, many or a class for expanded clones.

v_call: TRBV2
j_call: TRBJ1-2
d_call: NA
cdr3_length: 13
clone_size: NA
cdr3_nt: TGTGCCAGAGCAGACGCTCCAATAGCTGGCTACACCTTC
cdr3_aa: CARADAPIAGYTF

v_call: TRBV20-1
j_call: TRBJ1-6
d_call: TRBD1
cdr3_length: 13
clone_size: NA
cdr3_nt: TGCAGTGCTGGACGGGACAGGGGTTCACCCCTCCACTTT
cdr3_aa: CSAGRDRGSPLHF

v_call: TRBV2
j_call: TRBJ1-2
d_call: NA
cdr3_length: 12
clone_size: NA
cdr3_nt: TGTGCCAGCTCACCACGAGACTATGGCTACACCTTC
cdr3_aa: CASSPRDYGYTF

v_call: TRBV27
j_call: TRBJ2-3
d_call: TRBD2
cdr3_length: 17
clone_size: NA
cdr3_nt: TGTGCCAGCAGTTTCCCACCAAGCGGGGGCCCCCGAGATACGCAGTATTTT
cdr3_aa: CASSFPPSGGPRDTQYF

v_call: TRBV29-1
j_call: TRBJ2-3
d_call: TRBD2
cdr3_length: 16
clone_size: NA
cdr3_nt: TGCAGCGTTGGCGGGACTAGCGGGGTCAGCACTGATACGCAGTATTTT
cdr3_aa: CSVGGTSGVSTDTQYF

v_call: TRBV20-1
j_call: TRBJ2-7
d_call: NA
cdr3_length: 13
clone_size: medium-sized
cdr3_nt: TGCAGTGCAACACGGATGATAACCTACGAGCAGTACTTC
cdr3_aa: CSATRMITYEQYF

v_call: TRBV7-9
j_call: TRBJ2-7
d_call: NA
cdr3_length: 12
clone_size: few
cdr3_nt: TGTGCCAGCAGCGGGGACTCGTACGAGCAGTACTTC
cdr3_aa: CASSGDSYEQYF

v_call: TRBV20-1
j_call: TRBJ2-1
d_call: TRBD2
cdr3_length: 16
clone_size: NA
cdr3_nt: TGCAGTGCCGTCCGACTAGCGGGGTCTCCCTACAATGAGCAGTTCTTC
cdr3_aa: CSAVRLAGSPYNEQFF

v_call: TRBV2
j_call: TRBJ2-3
d_call: NA
cdr3_length: 15
clone_size: medium-sized
cdr3_nt: TGTGCCAGCAGCCCCCAGGGTTTTCACACAGATACGCAGTATTTT
cdr3_aa: CASSPQGFHTDTQYF

v_call: TRBV29-1
j_call: TRBJ2-1
d_call: NA
cdr3_length: 16
clone_size: NA
cdr3_nt: TGCAGCGTTGATCTCCAGACTAGGCACTCCTACAATGAGCAGTTCTTC
cdr3_aa: CSVDLQTRHSYNEQFF

v_call: TRBV29-1
j_call: TRBJ2-7
d_call: TRBD1
cdr3_length: 12
clone_size: NA
cdr3_nt: TGCAGCGTGCGACAGGGGTTCTACGAGCAGTACTTC
cdr3_aa: CSVRQGFYEQYF

v_call: TRBV19
j_call: TRBJ2-5
d_call: TRBD2
cdr3_length: 19
clone_size: many
cdr3_nt: TGTGCCAGTAGTATAGCCCGTCTGATTAGCGGGAGGCCAATAGAGACCCAGTACTTC
cdr3_aa: CASSIARLISGRPIETQYF

v_call: TRBV29-1
j_call: TRBJ2-7
d_call: TRBD1
cdr3_length: 13
clone_size: NA
cdr3_nt: TGCAGCGCTGGGGGACAGGGCCCCTACGAGCAGTACTTC
cdr3_aa: CSAGGQGPYEQYF

v_call: TRBV29-1
j_call: TRBJ1-2
d_call: TRBD1
cdr3_length: 12
clone_size: many
cdr3_nt: TGCAGCGTTGCGGACAGGGGGCTAGGCTACACCTTC
cdr3_aa: CSVADRGLGYTF

v_call: TRBV11-2
j_call: TRBJ1-4
d_call: NA
cdr3_length: 13
clone_size: NA
cdr3_nt: TGTGCCAGCAGCAGTGCGGGGCAGGAAAAACTGTTTTTT
cdr3_aa: CASSSAGQEKLFF

v_call: TRBV7-6
j_call: TRBJ1-2
d_call: NA
cdr3_length: 15
clone_size: NA
cdr3_nt: TGTGCCAGCAGCTTAGACAATCTCGGGACCAACCGGTACACCTTC
cdr3_aa: CASSLDNLGTNRYTF

v_call: TRBV11-2
j_call: TRBJ2-7
d_call: NA
cdr3_length: 15
clone_size: NA
cdr3_nt: TGTGCCAGCAGCTTGGCCGAGGGCGGTGGGGCCGAGCAGTACTTC
cdr3_aa: CASSLAEGGGAEQYF

v_call: TRBV27
j_call: TRBJ2-7
d_call: TRBD1
cdr3_length: 14
clone_size: many
cdr3_nt: TGTGCCAGCGAATCGAGACAGGGAGCCTACGAGCAGTACTTC
cdr3_aa: CASESRQGAYEQYF

v_call: TRBV9
j_call: TRBJ1-2
d_call: NA
cdr3_length: 12
clone_size: few
cdr3_nt: TGTGCCAGCAGCGAGGGGCCCGCGGGCTACACCTTC
cdr3_aa: CASSEGPAGYTF

v_call: TRBV2
j_call: TRBJ2-7
d_call: TRBD1
cdr3_length: 11
clone_size: NA
cdr3_nt: TGTGCCAGCGGACAGGGCTACGAGCAGTACTTC
cdr3_aa: CASGQGYEQYF

v_call: TRBV18
j_call: TRBJ2-5
d_call: TRBD1
cdr3_length: 15
clone_size: few
cdr3_nt: TGTGCCAGCTCACCGATGACAGGGGTTCCGGAGACCCAGTACTTC
cdr3_aa: CASSPMTGVPETQYF

v_call: TRBV28
j_call: TRBJ1-2
d_call: NA
cdr3_length: 13
clone_size: NA
cdr3_nt: TGTGCCAGCAGAGGGGAGGGTAACTATGGCTACACCTTC
cdr3_aa: CASRGEGNYGYTF

v_call: TRBV2
j_call: TRBJ2-3
d_call: NA
cdr3_length: 15
clone_size: many
cdr3_nt: TGTGCCAGCAGTGTAGAAGGGGTGGGGACAGATACGCAGTATTTT
cdr3_aa: CASSVEGVGTDTQYF

v_call: TRBV20-1
j_call: TRBJ2-3
d_call: TRBD2
cdr3_length: 15
clone_size: many
cdr3_nt: TGCAGTGCTAGAAAGGGAGGGTACGGCACAGATACGCAGTATTTT
cdr3_aa: CSARKGGYGTDTQYF

v_call: TRBV18
j_call: TRBJ2-7
d_call: NA
cdr3_length: 15
clone_size: many
cdr3_nt: TGTGCCAGCTCACCACGGGCGCGGGAACCGTACGAGCAGTACTTC
cdr3_aa: CASSPRAREPYEQYF

v_call: TRBV9
j_call: TRBJ1-3
d_call: NA
cdr3_length: 19
clone_size: few
cdr3_nt: TGTGCCAGCAGCGTAGCTTGGGGGGCTTTAATATCATTTGGAAACACCATATATTTT
cdr3_aa: CASSVAWGALISFGNTIYF